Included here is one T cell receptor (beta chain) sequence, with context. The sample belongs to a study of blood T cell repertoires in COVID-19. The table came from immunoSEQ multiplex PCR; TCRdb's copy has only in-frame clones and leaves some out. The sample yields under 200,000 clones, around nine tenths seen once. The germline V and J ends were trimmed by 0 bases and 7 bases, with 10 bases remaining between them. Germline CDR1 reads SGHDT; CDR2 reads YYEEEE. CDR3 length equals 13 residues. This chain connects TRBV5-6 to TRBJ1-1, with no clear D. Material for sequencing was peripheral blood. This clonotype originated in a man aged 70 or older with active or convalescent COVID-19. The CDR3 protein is CASSLGGTVEAFF. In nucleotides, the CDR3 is TGTGCCAGCAGCTTGGGAGGCACGGTTGAAGCTTTCTTT.